This T cell receptor (beta chain) came from a study of Ad26.COV2.S vaccination and SARS-CoV-2 variants. Study context: Donor participated within the Ad26.COV2.S arm of the COV1001 trial. The authors gave Ad26.COV2.S intramuscularly, either once or twice 56 days apart. Study-wide results and caveats: Reported findings describe substantial breadth in spike-specific CD8+ and CD4+ T cell responses following vaccination. The analyses of TCR breadth and depth may have understated the size of total T cell responses.

Worth noting for this clone: Antigen specificity is unknown.

As for treatment: some 19 received Ad26.COV2.S at low or high dose, single or two shots; about 5 received placebo; per-sample allocation not given. Specimen acquisition occurred on day 63 following the initial vaccine or placebo injection. The germline V and J ends were trimmed by 10 bases and 0 bases, with 14 bases remaining between them. The germline gives CDR1 SEHNR, CDR2 FQNEAQ (reference sequence). The CDR3 has 14 residues. The assay was immunoSEQ multiplex PCR, and TCRdb's table has in-frame clones only and misses some. The data hold some 390,000 clones, with roughly nine tenths observed a single time.

Sequencing was performed on peripheral blood, taken in a trial of Ad26.COV2.S vaccine versus placebo. The chain has TRBV7-9 and TRBJ2-3; no reliable D call. This TCR was sampled from a person aged 18-60 years who received the Ad26.COV2.S COVID-19 vaccine or a placebo. The CDR3 coding sequence is TGTGCCACTCAACCCGGCCTGAGCACAGATACGCAGTATTTT. Protein product: CATQPGLSTDTQYF.